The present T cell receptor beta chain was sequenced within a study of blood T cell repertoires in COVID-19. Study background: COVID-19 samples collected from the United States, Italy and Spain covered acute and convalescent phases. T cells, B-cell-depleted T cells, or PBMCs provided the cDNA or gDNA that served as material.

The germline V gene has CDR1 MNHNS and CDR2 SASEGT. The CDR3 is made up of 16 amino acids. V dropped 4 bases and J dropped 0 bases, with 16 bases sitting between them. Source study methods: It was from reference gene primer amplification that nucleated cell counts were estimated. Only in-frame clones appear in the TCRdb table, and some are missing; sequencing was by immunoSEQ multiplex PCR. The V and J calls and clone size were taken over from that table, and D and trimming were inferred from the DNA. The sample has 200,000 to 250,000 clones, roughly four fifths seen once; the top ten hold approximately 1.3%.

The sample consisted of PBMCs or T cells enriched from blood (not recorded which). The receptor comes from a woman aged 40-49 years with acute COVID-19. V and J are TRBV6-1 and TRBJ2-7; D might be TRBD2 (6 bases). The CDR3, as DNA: TGTGCCAGCAGTGGATTGGGACTTGAAAACTCCTACGAGCAGTACTTC. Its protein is CASSGLGLENSYEQYF.